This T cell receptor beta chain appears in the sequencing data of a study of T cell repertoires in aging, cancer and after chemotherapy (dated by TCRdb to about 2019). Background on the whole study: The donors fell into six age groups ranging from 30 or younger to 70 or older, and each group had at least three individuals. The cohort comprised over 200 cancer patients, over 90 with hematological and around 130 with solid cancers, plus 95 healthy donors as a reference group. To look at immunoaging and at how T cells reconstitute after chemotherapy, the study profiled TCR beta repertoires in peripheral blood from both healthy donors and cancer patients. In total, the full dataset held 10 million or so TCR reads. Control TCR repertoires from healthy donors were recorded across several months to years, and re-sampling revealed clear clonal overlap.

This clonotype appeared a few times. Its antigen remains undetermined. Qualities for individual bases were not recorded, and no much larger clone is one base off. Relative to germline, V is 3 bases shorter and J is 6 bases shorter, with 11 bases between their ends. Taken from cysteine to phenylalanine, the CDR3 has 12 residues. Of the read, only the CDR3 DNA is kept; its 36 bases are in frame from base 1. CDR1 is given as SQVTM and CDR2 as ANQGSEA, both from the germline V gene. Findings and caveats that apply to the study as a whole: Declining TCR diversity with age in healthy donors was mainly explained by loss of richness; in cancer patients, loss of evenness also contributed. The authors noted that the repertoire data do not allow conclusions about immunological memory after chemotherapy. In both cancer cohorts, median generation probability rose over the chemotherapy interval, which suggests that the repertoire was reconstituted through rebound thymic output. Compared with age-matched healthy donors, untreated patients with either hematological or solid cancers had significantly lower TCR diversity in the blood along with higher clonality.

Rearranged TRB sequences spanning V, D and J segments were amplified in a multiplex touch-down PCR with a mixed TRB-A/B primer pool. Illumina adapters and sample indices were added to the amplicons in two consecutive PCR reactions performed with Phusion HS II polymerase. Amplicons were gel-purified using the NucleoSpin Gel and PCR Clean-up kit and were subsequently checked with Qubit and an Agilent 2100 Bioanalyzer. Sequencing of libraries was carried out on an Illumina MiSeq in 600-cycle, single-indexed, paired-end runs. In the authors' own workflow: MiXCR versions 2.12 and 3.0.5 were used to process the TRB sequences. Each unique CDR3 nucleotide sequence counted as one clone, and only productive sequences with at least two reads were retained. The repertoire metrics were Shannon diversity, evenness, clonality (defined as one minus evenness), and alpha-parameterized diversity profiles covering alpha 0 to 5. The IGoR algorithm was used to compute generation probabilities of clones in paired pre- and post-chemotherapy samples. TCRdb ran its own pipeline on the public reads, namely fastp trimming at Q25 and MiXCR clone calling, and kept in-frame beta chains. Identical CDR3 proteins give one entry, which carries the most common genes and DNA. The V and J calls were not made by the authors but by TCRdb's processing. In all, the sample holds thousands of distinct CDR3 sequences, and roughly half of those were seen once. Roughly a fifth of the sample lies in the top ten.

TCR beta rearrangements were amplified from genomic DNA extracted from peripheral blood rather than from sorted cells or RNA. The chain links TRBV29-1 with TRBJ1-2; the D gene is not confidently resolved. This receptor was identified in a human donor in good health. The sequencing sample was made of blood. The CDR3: CSVEVQTHGYTF. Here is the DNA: TGCAGCGTTGAGGTACAAACCCATGGCTACACCTTC.